This entry is about one T cell receptor beta chain. In the naive CD8 group, cells lacked CD45RO and were positively selected for CCR7, so terminally differentiated effector memory CD45RA+ cells were left out. The entry originates in a study of shared clonotypes between healthy human individuals. Clones were sequenced by immunoSEQ multiplex PCR, and TCRdb holds only the in-frame ones, with some missing. The top ten hold 0.11% of the sample, which has hundreds of thousands of clones, about 96% seen once. The V segment lost 5 bases and the J segment 5 bases; nucleotides outside the gene matches: 13. Germline CDR1 and CDR2: MNHEY and SMNVEV (reference sequence). The CDR3 has 16 amino acids.

This TCR derives from a woman in her thirties in good health. The sequenced material came from naive CD8+ T cells sorted from blood. The V call is TRBV27, the J call TRBJ2-7, with 9 bases matching TRBD1. The CDR3 region has the DNA TGTGCCAGCAGTCAAGACCGGGACAGGGAAATCCACGAGCAGTACTTC. This encodes CASSQDRDREIHEQYF.